One and the same sample provided the 9 T cell receptor beta chains below, sequenced in a study of CD8 T cells in Susac syndrome. When the RNA was reverse transcribed, random hexamers were used with an input of roughly 0.5 to 1 ug. TCRdb re-derived calls from the immunoSEQ multiplex PCR reads in MiXCR, one entry per CDR3 protein. Here the sample spans under 200,000 distinct CDR3 sequences, around 96% being singletons. Sequencing was performed on CD8+ T cells from PBMCs. Receptors were obtained from a human donor with multiple sclerosis.

The rearrangement uses TRBV20-1 and TRBJ1-1; D not certain. CDR3 length: 11 amino acids. Trimming cost V 4 bases and J 8 bases, with 11 bases left between them. CDR1 DFQATT and CDR2 SNEGSKA come from the germline V gene (reference sequence). For the CDR3, the DNA is TGCAGTGCTACCCCAGTGTGGGAAGCTTTCTTT. Amino acids: CSATPVWEAFF.

This chain uses TRBV29-1 with TRBJ2-1, with D possibly being TRBD1 (7 bases). Between the trimmed V and J ends, which lost 7 bases and 4 bases, there was a span of 20 bases. Germline-derived CDR1 and CDR2 are SQVTM and ANQGSEA. This CDR3 contains 15 residues. CDR3 nucleotide sequence: TGCAGCGCCGTAGGAGGGGACAGTCCATACAATGAGCAGTTCTTC. Its translation is CSAVGGDSPYNEQFF.

The genes are TRBV2 and TRBJ1-1; D unresolved. Germline-derived CDR1 and CDR2 are SNHLY and FYNNEI. The CDR3 has 13 amino acids. The V end lost 7 bases, the J end lost 10 bases, and 19 bases lay between the germline ends. The CDR3 here is CASKGIPSRGAFF. For the CDR3, the DNA is TGTGCCAGCAAAGGTATCCCGAGTCGCGGAGCTTTCTTT.

The sample holds one count of this clonotype. The genes are TRBV7-6 and TRBJ2-7; TRBD1 aligns across 7 bases. Germline V gene data show CDR1 as SGHVS and CDR2 as FNYEAQ. V dropped 5 bases and J dropped 4; count of bases not matched to a gene: 11. The CDR3 spans 15 residues. CDR3 nucleotide sequence: TGTGCCAGCAGCCTATCGGACAGGCTTCAGTACGAGCAGTACTTC. Protein: CASSLSDRLQYEQYF.

This clonotype has only one observation. The chain recombines TRBV29-1 with TRBJ2-3; the D gene is possibly TRBD2 (5 bases). V shed 6 bases and J shed 2 bases, with 15 bases lying between them. CDR1 is SQVTM and CDR2 is ANQGSEA in the germline V gene. This CDR3 contains 14 residues. The CDR3: CSVERSPYTDTQYF. DNA of the CDR3: TGCAGCGTGGAGCGGAGTCCATACACAGATACGCAGTATTTT.

J is TRBJ2-7 and V is TRBV3-1, with D tentatively TRBD2 (5 bases). The CDR3 contains 16 residues. Per the germline V gene, CDR1 is LGHDT and CDR2 is YNNKEL (reference sequence). The ends were cut back, 1 base at V and 0 bases at J, with 13 bases in the middle. CDR3 nucleotides: TGTGCCAGCAGCCAAGTTTCCGGGGAATCCTCCTACGAGCAGTACTTC. It specifies CASSQVSGESSYEQYF.

The chain recombines TRBV29-1 with TRBJ2-2; the D gene is possibly TRBD2 (6 bases). CDR1 is SQVTM, CDR2 ANQGSEA, per germline. This CDR3 region has 15 residues. V was clipped by 1 base and J by 8 bases, with 17 bases between them. The CDR3 DNA is TGCAGCGTTGAAGTTGGGCGGAGGGCGGCGGGGGAGCTGTTTTTT. It encodes CSVEVGRRAAGELFF.

V is TRBV25-1 and J is TRBJ1-5; the D gene is possibly TRBD1 (5 bases). The germline CDR1 and CDR2 sequences are MGHDK and SYGVNS. The CDR3 contains 13 residues. V was pared by 1 base and J by 9 bases, with 10 bases between. The CDR3 nucleotides are TGTGCCAGCAGTGAATCGAGTACAGGGCCCCAGCATTTT. Amino acid sequence: CASSESSTGPQHF.

V usage is TRBV15 and J usage is TRBJ1-3, with D uncertain. V was cut by 5 bases and J by 4 bases, with 21 bases left in between. The CDR3 has 17 amino acids. Germline V gene sequence: CDR1 LNHNV, CDR2 YYDKDF (reference sequence). DNA for the CDR3: TGTGCCACCAGCCCACGCCGACCCAATCGTCCAGGAAACACCATATATTTT. Translated: CATSPRRPNRPGNTIYF.